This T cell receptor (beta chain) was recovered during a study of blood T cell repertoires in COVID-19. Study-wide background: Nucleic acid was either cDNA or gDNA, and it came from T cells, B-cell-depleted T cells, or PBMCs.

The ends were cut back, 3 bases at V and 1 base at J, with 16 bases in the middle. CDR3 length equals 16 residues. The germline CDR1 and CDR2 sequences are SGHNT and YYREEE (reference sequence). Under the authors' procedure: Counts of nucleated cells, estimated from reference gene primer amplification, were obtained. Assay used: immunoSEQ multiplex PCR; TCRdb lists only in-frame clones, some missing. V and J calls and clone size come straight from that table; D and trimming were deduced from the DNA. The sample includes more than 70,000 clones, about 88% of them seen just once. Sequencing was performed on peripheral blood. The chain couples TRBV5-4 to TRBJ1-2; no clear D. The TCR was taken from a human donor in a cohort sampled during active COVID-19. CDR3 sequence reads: CASSSAAVLINYGYTF. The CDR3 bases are TGTGCCAGCAGCTCGGCGGCTGTCCTTATTAACTATGGCTACACCTTC. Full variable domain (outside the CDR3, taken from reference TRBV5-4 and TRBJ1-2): ETGVTQSPTHLIKTRGQQVTLRCSSQSGHNTVSWYQQALGQGPQFIFQYYREEENGRGNFPPRFSGLQFPNYSSELNVNALELDDSALYLCASSSAAVLINYGYTFGSGTRLTVV.